Shown below are 26 T cell receptor beta chains from a single sample sequenced in a study of blood T cell repertoires in COVID-19. Repertoires were generated with immunoSEQ multiplex PCR, while TCRdb's copy carries only in-frame clones and drops some. The sample has 250,000 to 300,000 clones; 86% are singletons. The sequenced sample was PBMCs or T cells enriched from blood (not recorded which). These receptors all stem from a man between 18 and 29 years old who had recovered from COVID-19.

The V and J genes are TRBV5-1 and TRBJ1-6; maybe TRBD1 (6 bases). The V end was cut by 1 base, the J end by 12 bases, with 14 bases between. Per germline, CDR1 SGHRS and CDR2 YFSETQ. This CDR3 is built from 14 residues. This CDR3 is CASSLTGQKEPLHF. The DNA of the CDR3 is TGCGCCAGCAGCTTGACAGGGCAAAAGGAACCCCTCCACTTT.

This clone was counted at least ten times. The rearrangement uses TRBV5-5 and TRBJ1-4; tentatively, D is TRBD1 (6 bases). Trimming removed 4 bases at V and 5 bases at J, with 18 bases between. The CDR3 spans 16 residues. Germline lookup yields CDR1 SGHKS and CDR2 YYEKEE (reference sequence). The chain's CDR3 is CASSPAAGGRNEKLFF. Written as DNA, the CDR3 is TGTGCCAGCAGCCCGGCCGCGGGGGGCAGGAATGAAAAACTGTTTTTT.

This clone is a singleton in its sample. The V gene is TRBV5-4, the J gene TRBJ2-1; 8 nucleotides align to TRBD2. The CDR3 is 16 amino acids. The V gene's germline CDR1 is SGHNT and CDR2 YYREEE (reference sequence). Germline trimming cut 4 bases from V and 5 bases from J; bases unmatched to any gene: 11. In DNA, the CDR3 is TGTGCCAGCAGCCCGAAGGCCGGGGGGGTCGACAATGAGCAGTTCTTC. Protein product: CASSPKAGGVDNEQFF.

The chain is built from TRBV5-1 and TRBJ1-2, with TRBD1 matching over 11 bases. V was pared by 4 bases and J by 8 bases, with 4 bases of the junction left unmatched. Germline loops: CDR1 SGHRS, CDR2 YFSETQ. This CDR3 is 13 amino acids long. The CDR3 sequence: CASSPGQGEGYTF. The DNA of the CDR3 is TGCGCCAGCAGCCCGGGACAGGGGGAGGGCTACACCTTC.

The chain uses TRBV28 and TRBJ2-3; TRBD2 is a possible D gene (6 bases). The V gene's germline CDR1 is MDHEN and CDR2 SYDVKM. This CDR3 region has 12 residues. Between the trimmed V and J ends, which lost 8 bases and 6 bases, there was a span of 12 bases. CDR3 loop: CASEGTADTQYF. The CDR3 DNA sequence: TGTGCCAGCGAAGGGACTGCGGATACGCAGTATTTT.

This sequence joins TRBV5-1 and TRBJ1-1; 7 bases align to TRBD1. V shed 2 bases, J shed 10 bases, and the junction held 8 bases outside the gene matches. Germline CDR1 reads SGHRS; CDR2 reads YFSETQ. The CDR3 runs 13 residues. CDR3 protein: CASSLGGGGGAFF. CDR3 coding DNA: TGCGCCAGCAGCTTAGGAGGGGGCGGCGGAGCTTTCTTT.

J is TRBJ2-7 and V is TRBV3-1 (or the pseudogene TRBV3-2), with 11 positions matching TRBD2. Per the germline V gene, CDR1 is LGHDT and CDR2 is YNNKEL (reference sequence). Unmatched junction bases numbered 3, after V lost 3 bases and J lost 2 bases. The CDR3 has 15 residues. In nucleotides, the CDR3 is TGTGCCAGCAGCCACCTAGCGGGAGGAGCCTACGAGCAGTACTTC. Translating it yields CASSHLAGGAYEQYF.

This rearrangement joins TRBV5-1 to TRBJ1-2, with unresolved D. CDR3 length equals 13 residues. The germline V gene has CDR1 SGHRS and CDR2 YFSETQ. Trimming took 4 bases from V and 6 from J, leaving 13 bases between them. The DNA of the CDR3 is TGCGCCAGCAGCGCGGGAATTCGGGATGGCTACACCTTC. Translated: CASSAGIRDGYTF. Using reference TRBV5-1 and TRBJ1-2 for the parts outside the CDR3, the full variable domain is KAGVTQTPRYLIKTRGQQVTLSCSPISGHRSVSWYQQTPGQGLQFLFEYFSETQRNKGNFPGRFSGRQFSNSRSEMNVSTLELGDSALYLCASSAGIRDGYTFGSGTRLTVV.

In its sample, this clone was seen many times. The chain combines TRBV6-5 with TRBJ2-1; 7 nucleotides agree with TRBD2. Germline CDR1 and CDR2: MNHEY and SVGAGI. V lost 2 bases to trimming and J lost 1 base; unmatched junction nucleotides: 2. The CDR3 spans 15 residues. The CDR3 reads CASSYSSGSYNEQFF. The CDR3 coding sequence is TGTGCCAGCAGTTACAGTAGCGGGTCCTACAATGAGCAGTTCTTC.

This clone showed up just a few times. CDR3 amino acids: CASIRTGDLPEAFF. The CDR3, as DNA: TGTGCCAGCATACGGACAGGGGATTTACCTGAAGCTTTCTTT. The chain couples TRBV28 to TRBJ1-1; 9 positions match TRBD1. CDR1 MDHEN and CDR2 SYDVKM come from the germline V gene. V lost 7 bases to trimming and J lost 6 bases; unmatched junction nucleotides: 9. This CDR3 is built from 14 residues.

The V call is TRBV7-2, the J call TRBJ2-1; 13 bases fit TRBD2. The V gene's germline CDR1 is SGHTA and CDR2 FQGNSA. This CDR3 has 16 amino acids. The trim removed 5 bases at V and 4 bases at J, leaving 5 bases unmatched. The CDR3 bases are TGTGCCAGCAGCATCCGGACTAGCGGGAGATACAATGAGCAGTTCTTC. This gives the protein CASSIRTSGRYNEQFF.

The chain couples TRBV30 to TRBJ1-5; TRBD1 aligns across 7 bases. Germline-derived CDR1 and CDR2 are GTSNPN and SVGIG (reference sequence). The CDR3 loop spans 12 amino acids. V lost 8 bases and J lost 2; bases outside the gene matches: 3. DNA of the CDR3: TGTGCCCTCGGACAGGGCAATCAGCCCCAGCATTTT. Its translation: CALGQGNQPQHF. The whole variable domain, remainder taken from reference TRBV30 and TRBJ1-5, is SQTIHQWPATLVQPVGSPLSLECTVEGTSNPNLYWYRQAAGRGLQLLFYSVGIGQISSEVPQNLSASRPQDRQFILSSKKLLLSDSGFYLCALGQGNQPQHFGDGTRLSIL.

This rearrangement joins TRBV27 to TRBJ1-6; 10 nucleotides agree with TRBD1. The germline V gene encodes CDR1 MNHEY and CDR2 SMNVEV (reference sequence). V trimming: 3 bases; J trimming: 7 bases; junction bases outside the gene matches: 6. The CDR3 runs to 16 residues. CDR3 sequence: CASSLTGTGDNSPLHF. Written as DNA, the CDR3 is TGTGCCAGCAGTTTGACCGGGACAGGGGACAATTCACCCCTCCACTTT.

This sequence joins TRBV18 and TRBJ2-5; D gene uncertain. Per the germline V gene, CDR1 is KGHSH and CDR2 is LQKENI. The CDR3 totals 12 residues. V lost 3 bases and J 2 bases, leaving 4 bases between the germline ends. The CDR3 protein is CASSPTQETQYF. The CDR3 DNA follows: TGTGCCAGCTCACCGACACAAGAGACCCAGTACTTC.

V usage is TRBV9 and J usage is TRBJ2-7, with D perhaps matching TRBD1 (6 bases). There are 14 residues in the CDR3. Germline V lookup: CDR1 SGDLS, CDR2 YYNGEE. The V and J ends lost 0 bases and 0 bases respectively, with 7 bases between them. Here the CDR3 reads CASSVVDSSYEQYF. Here the CDR3 DNA reads TGTGCCAGCAGCGTAGTGGACAGCTCCTACGAGCAGTACTTC.

The chain uses TRBV11-2 and TRBJ2-2, with 9 bases matching TRBD1. The J segment lost 4 bases and the V segment lost 1 base, leaving 7 bases of the junction unmatched. This CDR3 has 17 residues. The germline CDR1 and CDR2 sequences are SGHAT and FQNNGV. The CDR3 here is CASSLGSGTGTTGELFF. CDR3 nucleotides: TGTGCCAGCAGCTTAGGCTCCGGGACAGGGACCACCGGGGAGCTGTTTTTT. The full variable domain, in which reference TRBV11-2 and TRBJ2-2 provide the parts outside the CDR3, is EAGVAQSPRYKIIEKRQSVAFWCNPISGHATLYWYQQILGQGPKLLIQFQNNGVVDDSQLPKDRFSAERLKGVDSTLKIQPAKLEDSAVYLCASSLGSGTGTTGELFFGEGSRLTVL.

The V gene is TRBV11-3, the J gene TRBJ1-4, with TRBD1 identical over 8 bases. Germline trimming cut 4 bases from V and 9 bases from J; bases unmatched to any gene: 10. CDR3 length: 15 amino acids. Germline CDR1 reads SGHNT; CDR2 reads YENEEA. CDR3 coding DNA: TGTGCCAGCAGCTCCGGGACGGGACAGGCAAAAAAACTGTTTTTT. It yields the protein CASSSGTGQAKKLFF.

J is TRBJ1-1 and V is TRBV2; 12 bases agree with TRBD1. Germline V gives CDR1 SNHLY, CDR2 FYNNEI. The CDR3 has 18 amino acids. V trimming: 2 bases; J trimming: 3 bases; junction bases outside the gene matches: 10. In nucleotides, the CDR3 is TGTGCCAGCAGTGAACGGGACAGGGGGCTGTACGGGGACACTGAAGCTTTCTTT. It codes for CASSERDRGLYGDTEAFF. The whole variable domain, remainder taken from reference TRBV2 and TRBJ1-1, is EPEVTQTPSHQVTQMGQEVILRCVPISNHLYFYWYRQILGQKVEFLVSFYNNEISEKSEIFDDQFSVERPDGSNFTLKIRSTKLEDSAMYFCASSERDRGLYGDTEAFFGQGTRLTVV.

The chain combines TRBV21-1 with TRBJ1-5; TRBD1 is the table's D call and was not checked against the DNA. TRBV21-1 is a pseudogene locus. CDR3 length: 14 residues. Here the CDR3 reads CASSKCQSNQPQHF. The CDR3 coding sequence is TGTGCCAGCAGCAAATGCCAGAGCAATCAGCCCCAGCATTTT.

The V gene is TRBV2, the J gene TRBJ2-3, with TRBD2 identical over 12 bases. Trimming took 7 bases from V and 2 from J; bases not matched to a gene: 4. CDR1 and CDR2 (germline): SNHLY, FYNNEI. The CDR3 has 15 amino acids. The CDR3 region is CASKGLAGPTDTQYF. As DNA, the CDR3 is TGTGCCAGCAAAGGACTAGCGGGGCCCACAGATACGCAGTATTTT.

On this clone: One end of the junction fails to match germline, which may point to a read error. The rearrangement joins TRBV7-7 to TRBJ2-1, with D maybe TRBD2 (5 bases). Per germline, CDR1 SSHAT and CDR2 FNYEAQ (reference sequence). The CDR3 spans 13 residues. This CDR3 reads CASSVSVGDEQFF. The CDR3 DNA sequence: TGTGCTAGCAGCGTTTCTGTCGGGGATGAGCAGTTCTTC. Drawing the rest from reference TRBV7-7 and TRBJ2-1, the complete variable domain is GAGVSQSPRYKVTKRGQDVTLRCDPISSHATLYWYQQALGQGPEFLTYFNYEAQPDKSGLPSDRFSAERPEGSISTLTIQRTEQRDSAMYRCASSVSVGDEQFFGPGTRLTVL.

The CDR3 DNA sequence: TGTGCCAGTAGGACCGGGAGCTTAAACACCGGGGAGCTGTTTTTT. Protein sequence: CASRTGSLNTGELFF. The V gene is TRBV19, the J gene TRBJ2-2, with D perhaps TRBD2 (6 bases). The CDR3 extends over 15 amino acids. V was clipped by 6 bases and J by 2 bases, with 13 bases between them. Germline V gene sequence: CDR1 LNHDA, CDR2 SQIVND (reference sequence).

The J gene is TRBJ2-4, the V gene TRBV7-2; maybe TRBD1 (6 bases). CDR3 size: 14 residues. Trimming took 4 bases from V and 2 from J, leaving 9 bases between them. Looked up from germline, CDR1 is SGHTA and CDR2 is FQGNSA. CDR3 sequence (DNA): TGTGCCAGCAGCTCCGGACAGACCAAAAACATTCAGTACTTC. Its translation: CASSSGQTKNIQYF.

The chain links TRBV12-3 or TRBV12-4 to TRBJ2-1; possible D gene TRBD2, 6 bases. Between the trimmed V and J ends, which lost 3 bases and 9 bases, there was a span of 12 bases. This CDR3 spans 13 amino acids. CDR3 loop: CASSLGGTIEQFF. The CDR3 nucleotides read TGTGCCAGCAGTTTGGGCGGGACGATTGAGCAGTTCTTC.

A single count supports this clone. This chain uses TRBV7-9 with TRBJ1-1; 11 bases are a match to TRBD1. Germline lookup yields CDR1 SEHNR and CDR2 FQNEAQ (reference sequence). The ends lost 5 bases at V and 3 bases at J; junction bases unmatched: 11. This CDR3 is 17 amino acids long. CDR3 residues: CASSRTGGILAYTEAFF. CDR3 coding DNA: TGTGCCAGCAGCCGGACAGGGGGCATTTTAGCGTACACTGAAGCTTTCTTT.

This clone was observed a single time. The chain combines TRBV11-2 with TRBJ2-2; 8 bases map to TRBD1. CDR3 size: 14 residues. Germline CDR1 SGHAT, CDR2 FQNNGV. V was clipped by 7 bases and J by 3 bases; unmatched bases: 4. CDR3 sequence: CASNEDRDTGELFF. The CDR3 DNA reads as TGTGCCAGCAATGAGGACAGGGACACCGGGGAGCTGTTTTTT. Full variable domain (missing parts from reference TRBV11-2 and TRBJ2-2): EAGVAQSPRYKIIEKRQSVAFWCNPISGHATLYWYQQILGQGPKLLIQFQNNGVVDDSQLPKDRFSAERLKGVDSTLKIQPAKLEDSAVYLCASNEDRDTGELFFGEGSRLTVL.